This T cell receptor beta chain is drawn from a study of cytomegalovirus exposure and HLA in healthy donors. Looking at the study overall: Among the 350 to 500 donors who were genotyped, around 77% fell in the genetic ancestry cluster that is associated with self-reported Caucasian donors.

Broader study findings: One variant, a missense change in DCLRE1C, was linked in a later analysis to TCR beta V- and J-gene trimming. The study put 150 or so TCR beta chains on its list as cytomegalovirus-associated.

The PCR had 60 Vbeta and 13 Jbeta primers. The method was immunoSEQ multiplex PCR; TCRdb's version includes in-frame clones alone and lacks a portion of them. There are roughly 96,000 clones in the sample; 65% to 80% occur only once, and roughly an eighth lies in the top ten. About this clone itself: Its matching antigen is unknown.

Sequencing used PBMCs. The TCR comes from an older woman in good health and CMV-seropositive.

The CDR3 sequence is CASSPGQGQNQPQHF. For the CDR3, the DNA is TGTGCCAGCTCACCGGGACAGGGGCAAAATCAGCCCCAGCATTTT. This chain links TRBV18 with TRBJ1-5; TRBD1 agrees at 10 bases. The CDR3 runs 15 residues. The junction had 3 bases not matched to a gene; V was cut back by 3 bases and J by 4 bases. Germline loops: CDR1 KGHSH, CDR2 LQKENI.